This T cell receptor (beta chain) comes out of a study of metastatic and nonmetastatic thyroid tumors. For the study at large: Repertoire data that came from the blood and tumor or nodule tissue of malignant and benign thyroid patients were compared.

This clone showed up many times. Patients had received no treatment of any kind before thyroid surgery. TCRdb re-analyzed the PCR reads through MiXCR. The sample includes about 33,000 clones, 15% to 20% of them seen just once. Material for sequencing was blood. This clonotype was sampled from a male donor with papillary thyroid cancer or a benign thyroid nodule (not recorded which). Some clones in this sample may be carry-over from other donors' samples.

This chain's CDR3 is CASSETSGGTDTQYF. The DNA for the CDR3 is TGTGCCAGCAGTGAGACTAGCGGGGGCACAGATACGCAGTATTTT. The chain employs TRBV6-4 and TRBJ2-3, with TRBD2 matching 11 bases. Germline assignment: CDR1 MRHNA and CDR2 SNTAGT. V shed 3 bases and J 1 base; nucleotides not matched to a gene: 0. The CDR3 is 15 amino acids.